Below are 21 T cell receptor beta chains sequenced from a single sample in a study of regulatory T cells in long-lasting Graves disease. Time point reported: newly diagnosed GD, antithyroid drugs for less than 3 months. Scientists built the TCR library using RNA that was extracted from PBMCs. Building the TCR beta libraries relied on iRepertoire HTBI primers, and CDR3 regions underwent Arm-PCR. In TCRdb, the multiplex PCR reads were re-called with MiXCR into one record per CDR3 protein. The data show about 540,000 distinct CDR3 sequences, about 13% seen once. This same sample was also taken into another study, of T cells in Graves' hyperthyroidism and ophthalmopathy.

Sequenced material: peripheral blood mononuclear cells (PBMCs), taken at new diagnosis, from a patient treated with antithyroid drugs. The receptors were sampled from a man in his thirties or forties with Graves disease.

This clonotype was seen a few times. The rearrangement links TRBV19 to TRBJ1-5, with 7 bases that match TRBD1. The CDR3 extends over 15 amino acids. The J segment lost 5 bases and the V segment lost 7 bases, leaving 11 bases of the junction unmatched. CDR1 is LNHDA, CDR2 SQIVND, per germline (reference sequence). CDR3 loop: CASMGRGGPDQPQHF. For the CDR3, the DNA is TGTGCCAGTATGGGCCGAGGGGGCCCCGATCAGCCCCAGCATTTT.

This clonotype was found a few times. V gene TRBV5-6 combines with J gene TRBJ2-5, with D possibly being TRBD2 (5 bases). Per germline, CDR1 SGHDT and CDR2 YYEEEE. With 6 bases removed from V and 7 bases from J, the gap between germline ends came to 13 bases. The CDR3 has 12 residues. The CDR3 protein is CASTRSEGTQYF. The CDR3 nucleotides read TGTGCCAGCACCAGGTCTGAGGGGACCCAGTACTTC.

As regards this clonotype: Possible read error: a much larger clone is one base away. The chain carries TRBV28 and TRBJ2-7, with D perhaps being TRBD1 or TRBD2 (6 bases each). The germline V gene has CDR1 MDHEN and CDR2 SYDVKM. V was shortened by 5 bases and J by 6 bases, with 20 bases between the two germline ends. CDR3 size: 15 residues. For the CDR3, the DNA is TGTGCCAGCAGTATTACGGGGGCCTGGGGCATCGAGCAGTACTTC. This translates into CASSITGAWGIEQYF.

The rearrangement links TRBV19 to TRBJ2-4; no clear D. Trimming took off 1 base at V and 2 bases at J, with 12 bases between the two ends. The CDR3 length is 16 residues. Germline loops: CDR1 LNHDA, CDR2 SQIVND (reference sequence). For the CDR3, the DNA is TGTGCCAGTAGTATAGGCAGTGGATCGACCAAAAACATTCAGTACTTC. It is translated as CASSIGSGSTKNIQYF.

The V gene is TRBV19, the J gene TRBJ2-1; 15 nucleotides agree with TRBD2. Germline CDR1 is LNHDA and CDR2 is SQIVND (reference sequence). The CDR3 spans 18 residues. The V and J ends lost 3 bases and 4 bases, in that order; junction bases with no gene match: 7. CDR3 residues: CASSIGLAGGEGYNEQFF. The CDR3 DNA reads as TGTGCCAGTAGTATCGGACTAGCGGGAGGGGAAGGTTACAATGAGCAGTTCTTC. Drawing the rest from reference TRBV19 and TRBJ2-1, the complete variable domain is DGGITQSPKYLFRKEGQNVTLSCEQNLNHDAMYWYRQDPGQGLRLIYYSQIVNDFQKGDIAEGYSVSREKKESFPLTVTSAQKNPTAFYLCASSIGLAGGEGYNEQFFGPGTRLTVL.

At least ten counts were recorded for this clonotype. The gene calls are TRBV5-5 and TRBJ2-7; 8 bases are shared with TRBD1. The V gene's germline CDR1 is SGHKS and CDR2 YYEKEE (reference sequence). This CDR3 has 14 amino acids. The J segment lost 2 bases and the V segment lost 4 bases, leaving 5 bases of the junction unmatched. This CDR3 reads CASSQGAFTYEQYF. In DNA form, the CDR3 reads TGTGCCAGCAGCCAGGGGGCTTTTACCTACGAGCAGTACTTC.

This clonotype was observed at least ten times. The chain recombines TRBV20-1 with TRBJ2-1; TRBD2 aligns across 11 bases. Germline loops: CDR1 DFQATT, CDR2 SNEGSKA (reference sequence). The CDR3 sequence is 14 residues long. V dropped 6 bases and J dropped 8; count of bases not matched to a gene: 9. The CDR3 loop is CSAPSGRNPDEQFF. In nucleotides, the CDR3 is TGCAGTGCCCCTAGCGGGAGGAATCCGGATGAGCAGTTCTTC.

The chain has TRBV30 and TRBJ2-7; TRBD2 matches at 10 bases. J gave up 2 bases and V 2 bases, and 12 bases lay outside the gene matches. The length of the CDR3 is 17 residues. Germline V CDR1 and CDR2: GTSNPN, SVGIG (reference sequence). The CDR3 DNA reads as TGTGCCTGGAGTACCAGGCGGACTAGCGGAACCCCCTACGAGCAGTACTTC. Amino acids: CAWSTRRTSGTPYEQYF.

A few counts support this clonotype. A read error may explain this, as a much larger clone is one base away. No conserved phenylalanine or tryptophan ends this CDR3, so it is likely a read error. The chain recombines TRBV13 with TRBJ2-3; D uncertain. The germline CDR1 and CDR2 sequences are PRHDT and FYEKMQ (reference sequence). The CDR3 spans 14 residues. V shed 4 bases and J shed 7 bases, with 15 bases lying between them. The CDR3 bases are TGTGCCAGCAGCTCAAGTTTTCTAGAGAATACGCAGTATTCT. It translates to CASSSSFLENTQYS.

The chain combines TRBV6-2 or TRBV6-3 with TRBJ2-1; 9 bases agree with TRBD2. The V segment lost 0 bases and the J segment 10 bases; nucleotides outside the gene matches: 7. Germline loops: CDR1 MNHEY, CDR2 SVGEGT. This CDR3 is 15 amino acids long. The CDR3 sequence is CASSYSAGGPGEQFF. In nucleotides, the CDR3 is TGTGCCAGCAGTTACTCGGCGGGAGGGCCGGGGGAGCAGTTCTTC.

This clonotype appeared many times. The chain is built from TRBV6-1 and TRBJ2-7; tentative D call: TRBD1 (6 bases). Germline V gene lookup returns CDR1 MNHNS and CDR2 SASEGT. The CDR3 consists of 15 residues. The ends were cut back, 8 bases at V and 2 bases at J, with 19 bases in the middle. The CDR3 coding sequence is TGTGCCAGCTCTGGATCCGAAAGGGGGACCTACGAGCAGTACTTC. The encoded protein is CASSGSERGTYEQYF.

V usage is TRBV20-1 and J usage is TRBJ2-7; D may be TRBD1 (5 bases). The germline V gene has CDR1 DFQATT and CDR2 SNEGSKA (reference sequence). The CDR3 contains 12 residues. V lost 5 bases to trimming and J lost 1 base, with 9 bases between them. CDR3 in amino acids: CSAHGASYEQYF. The CDR3 nucleotides are TGCAGTGCTCATGGGGCTTCCTACGAGCAGTACTTC.

This clonotype was recorded many times. This chain links TRBV19 with TRBJ1-2; tentatively, D is TRBD1 (6 bases). Trimming took off 6 bases at V and 5 bases at J, with 13 bases between the two ends. The V gene's germline CDR1 is LNHDA and CDR2 SQIVND (reference sequence). The CDR3 is made up of 13 amino acids. The CDR3 sequence: CASSGQIYYGYTF. The DNA for the CDR3 is TGTGCCAGTAGCGGACAGATTTATTATGGCTACACCTTC.

A note on this clonotype: A junction end diverges from the germline sequence, so it may reflect a read error. The rearrangement links TRBV7-7 to TRBJ2-5; D remains unclear. CDR3 size: 13 residues. The germline V gene encodes CDR1 SSHAT and CDR2 FNYEAQ (reference sequence). CDR3 sequence reads: CASSLIVEETQYF. Written as DNA, the CDR3 is TGTGCTAGCAGCTTAATAGTTGAAGAGACCCAGTACTTC.

This clonotype appeared a few times. This chain connects TRBV5-5 to TRBJ2-1; 7 bases are shared with TRBD2. The germline V gene has CDR1 SGHKS and CDR2 YYEKEE (reference sequence). The CDR3 loop spans 16 amino acids. Germline trimming cut 4 bases from V and 7 bases from J; bases unmatched to any gene: 14. Here the CDR3 DNA reads TGTGCCAGCAGCCCCGGGACTACTTGGGGTCTTAATGAGCAGTTCTTC. It specifies CASSPGTTWGLNEQFF.

This clonotype has at least ten counts. CDR3 sequence: CASSYLSGVHEQFF. CDR3 in DNA: TGTGCCAGCAGTTACCTATCGGGAGTCCATGAGCAGTTCTTC. The rearrangement links TRBV6-9 to TRBJ2-1, with a weak D call TRBD2 (6 bases). The V end lost 3 bases, the J end lost 8 bases, and 14 bases lay between the germline ends. This CDR3 spans 14 amino acids. Germline assignment: CDR1 MNHGY and CDR2 SVAAGI.

The table lists this clonotype with many counts. CDR3 region: CASRFRDTPSYEQYF. CDR3 bases: TGCGCCAGCAGATTCCGGGACACACCCTCCTACGAGCAGTACTTC. The rearrangement joins TRBV5-1 to TRBJ2-7; D might be TRBD1 (6 bases). The CDR3 spans 15 residues. Germline V gives CDR1 SGHRS, CDR2 YFSETQ. Deletions cut 5 bases from V and 0 bases from J, with 15 bases between.

In its sample, this clonotype was seen many times. The V call is TRBV6-2 or TRBV6-3, the J call TRBJ2-1, with 12 bases that match TRBD2. The CDR3 totals 15 residues. The germline V gene encodes CDR1 MNHEY and CDR2 SVGEGT. Trimming cost V 8 bases and J 7 bases; bases outside gene matches: 9. The CDR3 DNA reads TGTGCCAGCCAATTCGGACTAGCGGGACGGAATGAGCAGTTCTTC. Its translation: CASQFGLAGRNEQFF.

The chain recombines TRBV29-1 with TRBJ2-1, with D tentatively TRBD2 (7 bases). This CDR3 spans 15 amino acids. The germline CDR1 and CDR2 sequences are SQVTM and ANQGSEA. V dropped 4 bases and J dropped 5 bases, with 18 bases sitting between them. In nucleotides, the CDR3 is TGCAGCGTTGCGGGGAGGGGGACGGCTAACAATGAGCAGTTCTTC. This translates into CSVAGRGTANNEQFF.

The table lists this clonotype with many counts. The chain uses TRBV12-3 or TRBV12-4 and TRBJ1-4, with D unclear. Trimming took 4 bases from V and 14 from J, leaving 17 bases between them. The CDR3 runs 13 residues. The CDR3 spells CASSYDWETGLFF. CDR3 coding DNA: TGTGCCAGCAGTTATGACTGGGAAACGGGGCTGTTTTTT.

As concerns this clonotype: The germline gene is not matched at one end of the junction; a read error may be the cause. The chain links TRBV6-1 to TRBJ2-1; 14 bases match TRBD2. Per germline, CDR1 MNHNS and CDR2 SASEGT. This CDR3 is 20 amino acids long. The CDR3 DNA follows: TGTGCCAGCAGTCTTTTCGGGACTAGCGGGAGAAGAAGCTCCCACAATGAGCAGTTCTTC. Protein: CASSLFGTSGRRSSHNEQFF.